The 22 T cell receptor beta chains below come from one sample, sequenced in a study of blood T cell repertoires in COVID-19. Generated by immunoSEQ multiplex PCR, the TCRdb table keeps only in-frame clones and is missing some. The data show around 340,000 clones, 75% to 90% seen once. Sequenced: peripheral blood. The source of these receptors is an older woman with COVID-19, enrolled during active disease.

The chain combines TRBV11-2 with TRBJ2-3; TRBD1 aligns across 7 bases. Germline CDR1 and CDR2: SGHAT and FQNNGV. Unmatched junction bases numbered 4, after V lost 8 bases and J lost 5 bases. The CDR3 contains 12 residues. In nucleotides, the CDR3 is TGTGCCAGCTCCTACAGGGGAGATACGCAGTATTTT. Its translation is CASSYRGDTQYF. Filled out from reference TRBV11-2 and TRBJ2-3, the complete variable domain reads EAGVAQSPRYKIIEKRQSVAFWCNPISGHATLYWYQQILGQGPKLLIQFQNNGVVDDSQLPKDRFSAERLKGVDSTLKIQPAKLEDSAVYLCASSYRGDTQYFGPGTRLTVL.

CDR3 sequence: CASSKARGAFDNEQFF. The CDR3 bases are TGTGCCAGCAGTAAGGCACGGGGGGCCTTTGACAATGAGCAGTTCTTC. This chain links TRBV7-9 with TRBJ2-1; D perhaps matches TRBD2 (7 bases). The CDR3 totals 16 residues. CDR1 is SEHNR, CDR2 FQNEAQ, per germline (reference sequence). Trimming took 6 bases from V and 5 from J, leaving 20 bases between them.

The CDR3 loop is CASSPRGTGRAAFF. The CDR3 region has the DNA TGTGCCAGCAGCCCACGAGGGACAGGGCGAGCAGCTTTCTTT. The chain is built from TRBV5-6 and TRBJ1-1, with TRBD1 matching 9 bases. CDR1 and CDR2 from the germline V gene are SGHDT and YYEEEE. V gave up 4 bases and J gave up 10 bases; unmatched junction bases: 11. This CDR3 region has 14 residues.

This clone was seen many times. The V gene is TRBV7-3, the J gene TRBJ2-2; D not certain. CDR1 and CDR2 (germline): SGHTA, FQGTGA. Trimming removed 3 bases from V and 1 base from J, with 6 bases in between. CDR3 length: 14 residues. The CDR3 DNA is TGTGCCAGCAGCTTCTCTTTGAACACCGGGGAGCTGTTTTTT. Amino acids: CASSFSLNTGELFF.

This clone was detected only once. The chain has TRBV5-1 and TRBJ1-2, with TRBD1 identical over 9 bases. This CDR3 is built from 14 residues. J lost 6 bases, V lost 6 bases, and 9 bases had no gene match. The germline gives CDR1 SGHRS, CDR2 YFSETQ. CDR3 sequence: CASTFTGTGNGYTF. The CDR3 DNA follows: TGCGCCAGCACCTTTACCGGGACAGGGAATGGCTACACCTTC.

The rearrangement joins TRBV13 to TRBJ1-1; a weak D match, TRBD1 (5 bases). The germline V gene encodes CDR1 PRHDT and CDR2 FYEKMQ (reference sequence). The CDR3 has 16 residues. Trimming took off 5 bases at V and 2 bases at J, with 18 bases between the two ends. Written as DNA, the CDR3 is TGTGCCAGCAGCGCCGGGGATGGGGGGAGTAACACTGAAGCTTTCTTT. Protein sequence: CASSAGDGGSNTEAFF. The full variable domain, its missing parts supplied by reference TRBV13 and TRBJ1-1, is AAGVIQSPRHLIKEKRETATLKCYPIPRHDTVYWYQQGPGQDPQFLISFYEKMQSDKGSIPDRFSAQQFSDYHSELNMSSLELGDSALYFCASSAGDGGSNTEAFFGQGTRLTVV.

The rearrangement joins TRBV10-3 to TRBJ2-3; tentative D call: TRBD1 (5 bases). CDR1 is ENHRY, CDR2 SYGVKD, per germline. V was clipped by 2 bases and J by 6 bases, with 9 bases between them. The CDR3 loop spans 13 amino acids. CDR3 protein: CAISEGARDTQYF. The CDR3 coding sequence is TGTGCCATCAGTGAGGGGGCCCGGGATACGCAGTATTTT.

The CDR3 DNA is TGTGCCAGCAGCTTAGCGTTGGAGTACGAGCAGTACTTC. This codes for CASSLALEYEQYF. The chain is built from TRBV7-2 and TRBJ2-7; D ambiguous. Germline V lookup: CDR1 SGHTA, CDR2 FQGNSA. The CDR3 length is 13 residues. Trimming left V 0 bases short and J 4 bases short, with 7 bases between.

This rearrangement joins TRBV7-2 to TRBJ1-1, with D uncertain. Trimming removed 0 bases from V and 0 bases from J, with 5 bases in between. The germline V gene encodes CDR1 SGHTA and CDR2 FQGNSA. This CDR3 region has 14 residues. In DNA form, the CDR3 reads TGTGCCAGCAGCTTAGCCACAGTGAACACTGAAGCTTTCTTT. Translation: CASSLATVNTEAFF.

The rearrangement uses TRBV6-4 and TRBJ1-4; D may be TRBD1 (6 bases). V gave up 6 bases and J gave up 4 bases, with 15 bases separating them. The germline V gene has CDR1 MRHNA and CDR2 SNTAGT. The length of the CDR3 is 15 residues. The CDR3 DNA is TGTGCCAGCAGGGTTCGGGGGGCCGATAATGAAAAACTGTTTTTT. Protein product: CASRVRGADNEKLFF.

The CDR3 DNA reads as TGTGCCAGCAGTCCCCGGAGGGGGGGAATAAATAATTCACCCCTCCACTTT. Amino acids: CASSPRRGGINNSPLHF. The V call is TRBV27, the J call TRBJ1-6; D is possibly TRBD1 (6 bases). V was clipped by 5 bases and J by 5 bases, with 19 bases between them. The germline CDR1 and CDR2 sequences are MNHEY and SMNVEV (reference sequence). This CDR3 is 17 amino acids long.

The genes are TRBV13 and TRBJ2-3; 8 nucleotides line up with TRBD1. Germline V gene lookup returns CDR1 PRHDT and CDR2 FYEKMQ (reference sequence). Unmatched junction bases numbered 13, after V lost 4 bases and J lost 1 base. The CDR3 is 18 amino acids. CDR3 residues: CASSSQLFGQGRTDTQYF. CDR3 sequence (DNA): TGTGCCAGCAGCTCCCAACTCTTCGGACAGGGCCGCACAGATACGCAGTATTTT.

Only one count was recorded for this clone. CDR3 coding DNA: TGTGCCAGCAGCTTGGGGCAGGGCCGATCCTACGAGCAGTACTTC. The encoded protein is CASSLGQGRSYEQYF. This chain joins TRBV5-5 and TRBJ2-7; TRBD1 might be the D (5 bases). This CDR3 region has 15 residues. Germline CDR1 reads SGHKS; CDR2 reads YYEKEE (reference sequence). V dropped 0 bases and J dropped 1 base, with 11 bases sitting between them.

The CDR3 loop reads CASSEAPGGPRTDTQYF. CDR3 DNA sequence: TGTGCCAGCAGTGAAGCGCCCGGGGGGCCGAGGACAGATACGCAGTATTTT. The chain joins TRBV2 to TRBJ2-3; tentative D call: TRBD2 (7 bases). V lost 0 bases to trimming and J lost 3 bases, with 16 bases between them. Germline V CDR1 and CDR2: SNHLY, FYNNEI. The CDR3 loop spans 17 amino acids.

The rearrangement links TRBV7-2 to TRBJ1-2; D not resolved. The V end was cut by 5 bases, the J end by 5 bases, with 15 bases between. This CDR3 spans 14 amino acids. Per germline, CDR1 SGHTA and CDR2 FQGNSA. The DNA of the CDR3 is TGTGCCAGCAGCCCGAGCGGCCCCATTTATGGCTACACCTTC. Protein sequence: CASSPSGPIYGYTF.

The V and J genes are TRBV2 and TRBJ1-1; D remains ambiguous. Looked up from germline, CDR1 is SNHLY and CDR2 is FYNNEI. The CDR3 totals 12 residues. Trimming pared 8 bases from V and 1 base from J, leaving 8 bases between. CDR3 loop: CASEGRNTEAFF. As DNA, the CDR3 is TGTGCCAGCGAGGGCCGGAACACTGAAGCTTTCTTT.

The V call is TRBV7-2, the J call TRBJ2-7; D not resolved. The germline CDR1 and CDR2 sequences are SGHTA and FQGNSA. Trimming left V 4 bases short and J 7 bases short, with 14 bases between. The CDR3 extends over 13 amino acids. The CDR3 nucleotides read TGTGCCAGCAGCTCCGACCTAGGAACGGAGCAGTACTTC. Translating gives CASSSDLGTEQYF.

The chain employs TRBV10-3 and TRBJ1-4; D may be TRBD1 (6 bases). Trimming pared 5 bases from V and 3 bases from J, leaving 10 bases between. The V gene's germline CDR1 is ENHRY and CDR2 SYGVKD. CDR3 size: 14 residues. Written as DNA, the CDR3 is TGTGCCATCAGTAAGGACAGCTCTAATGAAAAACTGTTTTTT. Protein: CAISKDSSNEKLFF.

The chain has TRBV19 and TRBJ1-4; tentative D call: TRBD1 (6 bases). The germline V gene has CDR1 LNHDA and CDR2 SQIVND (reference sequence). The CDR3 is made up of 16 amino acids. The V and J ends lost 7 bases and 2 bases respectively, with 17 bases between them. The CDR3 DNA sequence: TGTGCCAGTACCTTCACAGGGAAGGCGACTAATGAAAAACTGTTTTTT. Translated, it gives CASTFTGKATNEKLFF.

V and J are TRBV7-6 and TRBJ2-3, with a tentative D call TRBD1 (5 bases). Germline-derived CDR1 and CDR2 are SGHVS and FNYEAQ. The CDR3 length is 12 residues. Trimming stripped 7 bases from V and 2 bases from J, with 7 bases between. CDR3 in amino acids: CASKGDTDTQYF. CDR3 sequence (DNA): TGTGCCAGCAAAGGGGACACAGATACGCAGTATTTT.

The chain is built from TRBV18 and TRBJ2-5, with D unclear. V was trimmed by 0 bases and J by 5 bases, leaving 7 bases between them. Germline V gene data show CDR1 as KGHSH and CDR2 as LQKENI. CDR3 size: 13 residues. The CDR3 DNA sequence: TGTGCCAGCTCACCACCTAGCCCGGAGACCCAGTACTTC. Translation gives CASSPPSPETQYF.

This clone came up a few times. CDR3 bases: TGTGCCCTAACACAGGGGAGCAATCAGCCCCAGCATTTT. It encodes CALTQGSNQPQHF. The chain carries TRBV30 and TRBJ1-5; 7 bases agree with TRBD1. The ends lost 8 bases at V and 1 base at J; junction bases unmatched: 5. The CDR3 loop spans 13 amino acids. Germline V gene lookup returns CDR1 GTSNPN and CDR2 SVGIG (reference sequence).